What follows are 13 T cell receptor beta chains derived from one specimen sequenced in a study of post-analysis software for immune sequencing data. Findings and caveats of the study: In patients, TRBV5-6, TRBV5-1 and TRBV20-1 belonged to five TRBV segments found more frequently than in controls.

Prepared libraries of TCR beta cDNA carried unique molecular identifiers. TCRdb independently ran MiXCR on the PCR reads; one entry per CDR3 protein. Found here are about 460,000 distinct CDR3 sequences, 40% to 55% of them singletons; the top ten hold 9% to 13%. Which antigens these TCRs recognize remains unknown. Material: blood. The source is a girl under 18 with multiple sclerosis.

V gene TRBV12-3 or TRBV12-4 combines with J gene TRBJ2-1, with TRBD2 matching 10 bases. V lost 7 bases and J lost 7; bases outside the gene matches: 7. CDR3 size: 14 residues. CDR3 nucleotides: TGTGCCAGCACCCACGGGACTAGCGAGAATGAGCAGTTCTTC. This encodes CASTHGTSENEQFF.

The rearrangement joins TRBV24-1 to TRBJ2-5; 10 bases align to TRBD2. The CDR3 runs to 16 residues. The ends lost 11 bases at V and 5 bases at J; junction bases unmatched: 16. From germline, CDR1 is KGHDR and CDR2 SFDVKD. The CDR3 sequence: CAIGLTSGTSQETQYF. The CDR3 nucleotides are TGTGCCATCGGACTCACTAGCGGGACTTCCCAGGAGACCCAGTACTTC.

The rearrangement uses TRBV4-1 and TRBJ1-5; 7 bases agree with TRBD1. The CDR3 spans 16 residues. V gave up 1 base and J gave up 3 bases; unmatched junction bases: 6. CDR1 is MGHRA, CDR2 YSYEKL, per germline. CDR3 protein: CASSQVSGGNNQPQHF. CDR3 nucleotides: TGCGCCAGCAGCCAAGTGTCAGGGGGTAACAATCAGCCCCAGCATTTT.

There are a few counts of this clonotype. This chain joins TRBV28 and TRBJ1-1; tentatively, D is TRBD1 (5 bases). V was trimmed by 8 bases and J by 6 bases, leaving 13 bases between them. The CDR3 is 12 residues long. The germline V gene has CDR1 MDHEN and CDR2 SYDVKM. The CDR3 DNA reads as TGTGCCAGCCTGGGGCGGTTCGCTGAAGCTTTCTTT. It specifies CASLGRFAEAFF.

This clonotype was seen more than once but under ten times. In nucleotides, the CDR3 is TGTGCCAGCAGTTTGGCAGGGGGATTTTTCGAGCAGTACTTC. Protein: CASSLAGGFFEQYF. V and J are TRBV12-3 or TRBV12-4 and TRBJ2-5; TRBD1 aligns across 7 bases. The J call may not be correct, given that the DNA end is closer to TRBJ2-7. There are 14 residues in the CDR3.

The V and J genes are TRBV7-2 and TRBJ2-7; D is uncertain. This CDR3 has 11 amino acids. Germline CDR1 is SGHTA and CDR2 is FQGNSA. V lost 2 bases, J lost 10 bases, and 9 bases lay in between. The CDR3 sequence is CASSLTSDQYF. The CDR3 DNA sequence: TGTGCCAGCAGCTTAACCAGCGACCAGTACTTC.

The chain recombines TRBV28 with TRBJ2-3, with TRBD2 as a possible D gene (6 bases). This CDR3 spans 18 amino acids. Germline assignment: CDR1 MDHEN and CDR2 SYDVKM. V shed 3 bases and J shed 0 bases, with 19 bases lying between them. The CDR3 nucleotides are TGTGCCAGCAGTTTTCTTGCGGGACGCAATCCCAGCACAGATACGCAGTATTTT. The encoded protein is CASSFLAGRNPSTDTQYF.

This clonotype was counted a single time. The rearrangement joins TRBV7-2 to TRBJ1-2; 8 bases map to TRBD1. The germline V gene encodes CDR1 SGHTA and CDR2 FQGNSA. The CDR3 contains 16 residues. Trimming took 2 bases from V and 2 from J; bases not matched to a gene: 7. The CDR3 DNA follows: TGTGCCAGCAGCTTATGGACAGGGTTGGGAAACTATGGCTACACCTTC. This codes for CASSLWTGLGNYGYTF.

The V and J genes are TRBV7-9 and TRBJ2-3; possible D gene TRBD1, 6 bases. Trimming cost V 0 bases and J 1 base, with 11 bases left between them. Per germline, CDR1 SEHNR and CDR2 FQNEAQ (reference sequence). This CDR3 comprises 16 residues. CDR3 DNA: TGTGCCAGCAGCTTAGCGGGCAGGGGCGGCACAGATACGCAGTATTTT. Amino acids: CASSLAGRGGTDTQYF.

The rearrangement links TRBV12-3 or TRBV12-4 to TRBJ1-2; 7 positions match TRBD1. With 4 bases clipped from V and 4 bases from J, the junction kept 9 bases outside the gene matches. CDR3 length: 15 amino acids. CDR3 nucleotide sequence: TGTGCCAGCAGTTCCTATCCAGGGGGTGTCTATGGCTACACCTTC. Translated: CASSSYPGGVYGYTF.

This clonotype was detected a few times. The chain links TRBV10-2 to TRBJ2-7, with D unresolved. The CDR3 is made up of 14 amino acids. CDR1 WSHSY and CDR2 SAAADI come from the germline V gene. The V end lost 3 bases, the J end lost 0 bases, and 9 bases lay between the germline ends. The CDR3 nucleotides read TGCGCCAGCAGTGATTGGGCGAGCTCCTACGAGCAGTACTTC. Translation: CASSDWASSYEQYF.

This clonotype was observed a few times. The chain carries TRBV29-1 and TRBJ1-2; tentative D call: TRBD1 (6 bases). This CDR3 region has 13 residues. Trimming removed 6 bases at V and 4 bases at J, with 15 bases between. Germline V CDR1 and CDR2: SQVTM, ANQGSEA. CDR3 protein: CSVTGLGIYGYTF. For the CDR3, the DNA is TGCAGCGTCACAGGGTTGGGGATCTATGGCTACACCTTC.

The chain joins TRBV4-2 to TRBJ1-3; D is undetermined. Germline CDR1 is LGHNA and CDR2 is YNFKEQ. V was cut by 4 bases and J by 0 bases, with 10 bases left in between. The CDR3 covers 15 residues. In nucleotides, the CDR3 is TGTGCCAGCAGCCCTGGACGGTACTCTGGAAACACCATATATTTT. Translating gives CASSPGRYSGNTIYF.